This TCR beta chain was retrieved from a study of shared clonotypes between healthy human individuals. Across the whole study: A couple of women and three men aged 18 to 49 made up the donors.

The naive CD8 fraction comprised CD45RO-negative cells positively selected for CCR7 and excluded terminally differentiated effector memory CD45RA+ cells. The V and J ends lost 10 bases and 5 bases respectively, with 21 bases between them. The germline gives CDR1 LNHDA, CDR2 SQIVND (reference sequence). This CDR3 contains 15 residues. Assay: immunoSEQ multiplex PCR; the TCRdb copy retains only in-frame clones and omits some. The sample yields approximately 2,200,000 clones, around 93% seen once. This TCR derives from a man aged 18 to 30 in good health. Some clones in this sample may be carry-over from other donors' samples. Input material: naive CD8+ T cells from PBMCs. The rearrangement uses TRBV19 and TRBJ1-5; no definite D call. As DNA, the CDR3 is TGTGCCACTGTCGAACGGGTGGACCTCGATCAGCCCCAGCATTTT. This encodes CATVERVDLDQPQHF.